These 3 T cell receptor beta chains were sequenced from one sample in a study of shared clonotypes between healthy human individuals. Some clones are missing from TCRdb's copy, which holds only in-frame ones; the method was immunoSEQ multiplex PCR. This table has more than 1,200,000 clones, approximately 98.5% appearing once. Sequencing was done on a sample of naive CD4+ T cells sorted from blood. Subset: CD45RA+ positively selected. These receptors were collected from a man younger than 40 in good health.

The CDR3, as DNA: TGTGCCAGCAGCCAGGGGGCTTTCTATGGCTACACCTTC. Amino acid sequence: CASSQGAFYGYTF. This rearrangement joins TRBV11-2 to TRBJ1-2; 8 nucleotides line up with TRBD1. Losses at the gene ends were 5 bases for V and 4 bases for J; bases not matched to a gene: 3. Per germline, CDR1 SGHAT and CDR2 FQNNGV. This CDR3 is 13 amino acids long.

The chain is built from TRBV6-1 and TRBJ2-7; 7 nucleotides agree with TRBD1. Germline loops: CDR1 MNHNS, CDR2 SASEGT. J gave up 0 bases and V 2 bases, and 13 bases lay outside the gene matches. The CDR3 is made up of 18 amino acids. The CDR3 DNA is TGTGCCAGCAGTGAAAAACAGGGGTCTTTCCTGAGCTCCTACGAGCAGTACTTC. Its protein is CASSEKQGSFLSSYEQYF.

V and J are TRBV21-1 and TRBJ2-7; no check of the table's D call, TRBD2, against the DNA was made. TRBV21-1 represents a pseudogene. The CDR3 is made up of 15 amino acids. The DNA for the CDR3 is TGTGCCAGAGATTTGTTGAATGGGGACTACTACGAGCAGTACTTC. Translated: CARDLLNGDYYEQYF.